A single sample is the source of the 19 T cell receptor beta chains below, sequenced in a study of T cell clones after liver transplantation. Assay: immunoSEQ multiplex PCR; the TCRdb copy retains only in-frame clones and omits some. The sample contains tens of thousands of clones, 60% to 80% of which appear only once. Sequenced material: CD4+ T cells from blood, taken at the 22-month timepoint. The receptors were sampled from a human patient who received a liver transplant. Some T cells may originate from the graft donor.

The chain is built from TRBV9 and TRBJ1-6; no firm D call. V was trimmed by 1 base and J by 7 bases, leaving 12 bases between them. In germline, CDR1 is SGDLS, CDR2 YYNGEE. The CDR3 spans 15 residues. CDR3 nucleotide sequence: TGTGCCAGCAGCGTATCCCAGGTACCAAATTCACCCCTCCACTTT. Translating it yields CASSVSQVPNSPLHF.

The chain has TRBV28 and TRBJ1-2; perhaps TRBD1 as D (6 bases). V lost 7 bases, J lost 4 bases, and 19 bases lay in between. The CDR3 totals 15 residues. Germline V gene sequence: CDR1 MDHEN, CDR2 SYDVKM. CDR3 residues: CASILNRGAVYGYTF. The CDR3 DNA reads as TGTGCCAGCATCCTAAATCGGGGGGCTGTCTATGGCTACACCTTC.

The chain combines TRBV5-6 with TRBJ1-6; 10 bases map to TRBD1. The CDR3 runs to 16 residues. J gave up 9 bases and V 0 bases, and 6 bases lay outside the gene matches. In germline, CDR1 is SGHDT, CDR2 YYEEEE. The CDR3 is CASSLVLTGGISPLHF. The CDR3 DNA sequence: TGTGCCAGCAGCTTGGTATTGACAGGGGGCATTTCACCCCTCCACTTT.

The V call is TRBV2, the J call TRBJ2-7; tentative D call: TRBD1 (6 bases). The CDR3 totals 14 residues. Per the germline V gene, CDR1 is SNHLY and CDR2 is FYNNEI. Trimming shortened V by 4 bases and J by 7 bases, and 17 bases separated the two germline ends. The CDR3 nucleotides read TGTGCCAGCAGTGGATCGGCAGGGGTGGGGGAGCAGTACTTC. Its translation is CASSGSAGVGEQYF.

The chain couples TRBV6-1 to TRBJ2-1; 9 bases agree with TRBD2. Germline CDR1 is MNHNS and CDR2 is SASEGT. This CDR3 is built from 17 residues. With V trimmed by 1 base and J by 0 bases, 4 bases remained unmatched. DNA of the CDR3: TGTGCCAGCAGTGAAGGGAGCGGGGGGAGCTCCTACAATGAGCAGTTCTTC. Translated: CASSEGSGGSSYNEQFF.

This clone occurred a few times. The chain links TRBV19 to TRBJ2-7; D may be TRBD1 or TRBD2 (6 bases each). The germline V and J ends were trimmed by 8 bases and 7 bases, with 18 bases remaining between them. Germline values: CDR1 LNHDA, CDR2 SQIVND (reference sequence). The CDR3 has 13 amino acids. CDR3 residues: CASAGGPQGEQYF. As DNA, the CDR3 is TGTGCCAGTGCTGGGGGGCCTCAAGGTGAGCAGTACTTC.

This clone was seen only a few times. CDR3 sequence: CASSPPPDGYEQYF. Written as DNA, the CDR3 is TGTGCCAGCTCACCACCTCCCGACGGCTACGAGCAGTACTTC. The chain couples TRBV18 to TRBJ2-7; no definite D call. The CDR3 is 14 residues long. The V end lost 0 bases, the J end lost 3 bases, and 9 bases lay between the germline ends. Germline V lookup: CDR1 KGHSH, CDR2 LQKENI. Full variable domain (outside the CDR3, taken from reference TRBV18 and TRBJ2-7): NAGVMQNPRHLVRRRGQEARLRCSPMKGHSHVYWYRQLPEEGLKFMVYLQKENIIDESGMPKERFSAEFPKEGPSILRIQQVVRGDSAAYFCASSPPPDGYEQYFGPGTRLTVT.

The chain combines TRBV7-2 with TRBJ2-5; D possibly corresponds to TRBD1 (5 bases). Trimming removed 5 bases from V and 2 bases from J, with 12 bases in between. The CDR3 is 14 residues long. Germline loops: CDR1 SGHTA, CDR2 FQGNSA. Here the CDR3 reads CASSPDRAQETQYF. DNA of the CDR3: TGTGCCAGCAGCCCTGACAGAGCACAAGAGACCCAGTACTTC.

The chain links TRBV18 to TRBJ2-3, with a weak D call TRBD2 (5 bases). Trimming left V 0 bases short and J 2 bases short, with 18 bases between. CDR3 length: 18 residues. Looked up from germline, CDR1 is KGHSH and CDR2 is LQKENI. In DNA, the CDR3 is TGTGCCAGCTCACCACCCTCCGGCGGGCTAACCTACACAGATACGCAGTATTTT. Protein: CASSPPSGGLTYTDTQYF.

This chain joins TRBV5-2 and TRBJ2-1; the table names TRBD2, a call not compared with the DNA. TRBV5-2 is marked as a pseudogene. This CDR3 is built from 15 residues. The CDR3 protein is CASSDKRGGFNEQFF. As DNA, the CDR3 is TGTGCCAGCAGCGACAAGCGGGGGGGCTTCAATGAGCAGTTCTTC.

This CDR3 reads CASSYSWDRTYEQYF. CDR3 coding DNA: TGTGCCAGCAGTTACTCTTGGGACAGGACCTACGAGCAGTACTTC. The chain uses TRBV6-5 and TRBJ2-7, with TRBD1 matching over 8 bases. V lost 0 bases, J lost 2 bases, and 3 bases stayed unmatched. CDR1 and CDR2 (germline): MNHEY, SVGAGI. The CDR3 runs to 15 residues.

This chain joins TRBV6-6 and TRBJ1-6, with D possibly matching TRBD1 (6 bases). Trimming took off 4 bases at V and 7 bases at J, with 8 bases between the two ends. The CDR3 has 13 residues. Germline V CDR1 and CDR2: MNHNY, SVGAGI (reference sequence). CDR3 protein: CASSWGANSPLHF. The DNA for the CDR3 is TGTGCCAGCAGTTGGGGGGCCAATTCACCCCTCCACTTT.

The chain links TRBV9 to TRBJ2-2, with 8 positions matching TRBD1. Trimming removed 4 bases from V and 4 bases from J; junction bases left unmatched: 9. Germline V CDR1 and CDR2: SGDLS, YYNGEE. This CDR3 contains 16 residues. The CDR3 nucleotides read TGTGCCAGCAGCCTTAGCCTGACAGGGGCCACCGGGGAGCTGTTTTTT. Amino acids: CASSLSLTGATGELFF.

This clone appeared a few times. The rearrangement joins TRBV18 to TRBJ1-6; D uncertain. Trimming left V 4 bases short and J 7 bases short, with 11 bases between. The CDR3 is made up of 14 amino acids. Germline values: CDR1 KGHSH, CDR2 LQKENI. The CDR3 sequence is CASSLERRNSPLHF. In DNA form, the CDR3 reads TGTGCCAGCTCACTCGAACGAAGGAATTCACCCCTCCACTTT.

The rearrangement links TRBV18 to TRBJ2-7; 11 nucleotides line up with TRBD1. The V and J ends lost 11 bases and 4 bases, in that order; junction bases with no gene match: 7. The V gene's germline CDR1 is KGHSH and CDR2 LQKENI. This CDR3 has 13 residues. This chain's CDR3 is CAGGQGAGYEQYF. The CDR3 DNA reads TGTGCCGGAGGACAGGGGGCTGGATACGAGCAGTACTTC.

The chain employs TRBV5-1 and TRBJ2-5, with no clear D. This CDR3 spans 12 amino acids. The V end lost 3 bases, the J end lost 0 bases, and 3 bases lay between the germline ends. Germline V gene lookup returns CDR1 SGHRS and CDR2 YFSETQ. CDR3 protein: CASSYDQETQYF. As DNA, the CDR3 is TGCGCCAGCAGCTACGACCAAGAGACCCAGTACTTC.

CDR3 residues: CASSLAGINYGYTF. The DNA for the CDR3 is TGTGCCAGCAGCTTAGCGGGGATTAACTATGGCTACACCTTC. V gene TRBV11-2 combines with J gene TRBJ1-2; D gene ambiguous. Trimming stripped 1 base from V and 1 base from J, with 7 bases between. CDR3 length: 14 residues. Per germline, CDR1 SGHAT and CDR2 FQNNGV. The full variable domain, with the rest looked up from reference TRBV11-2 and TRBJ1-2, is EAGVAQSPRYKIIEKRQSVAFWCNPISGHATLYWYQQILGQGPKLLIQFQNNGVVDDSQLPKDRFSAERLKGVDSTLKIQPAKLEDSAVYLCASSLAGINYGYTFGSGTRLTVV.

V and J are TRBV5-6 and TRBJ2-2, with D unresolved. The length of the CDR3 is 13 residues. V was pared by 0 bases and J by 7 bases, with 7 bases between. CDR1 and CDR2 (germline): SGHDT, YYEEEE. In nucleotides, the CDR3 is TGTGCCAGCAGCTTGGTCGTGGGCGGGGAGCTGTTTTTT. Its protein is CASSLVVGGELFF.

This clone was observed once. This rearrangement joins TRBV28 to TRBJ1-1; maybe TRBD1 (5 bases). Germline values: CDR1 MDHEN, CDR2 SYDVKM. The CDR3 is 14 amino acids. V lost 10 bases to trimming and J lost 12 bases, with 27 bases between them. The CDR3 reads CATLRSAGTLGTFF. The DNA of the CDR3 is TGTGCCACCCTTAGGAGCGCCGGGACGTTGGGTACTTTCTTT.